This T cell receptor (beta chain) is drawn from a study of T cell responses to AZD1222 COVID-19 vaccine. TCRdb's copy holds only in-frame clones and misses some; the assay was immunoSEQ multiplex PCR. The table lists more than 100,000 clones, approximately 85% of them singletons. There are 12 residues in the CDR3. V lost 8 bases to trimming and J lost 10 bases, with 17 bases between them. Germline V gene data show CDR1 as SGHNT and CDR2 as YENEEA. This rearrangement joins TRBV11-3 to TRBJ1-1; TRBD1 is a possible D gene (5 bases). This TCR came from an adult in good health. Material: peripheral blood, obtained on day 0 of AZD1222 vaccination. The CDR3 DNA reads TGTGCCAGCGCGAGGGGACTTGGTGGAGCTTTCTTT. Residues: CASARGLGGAFF.